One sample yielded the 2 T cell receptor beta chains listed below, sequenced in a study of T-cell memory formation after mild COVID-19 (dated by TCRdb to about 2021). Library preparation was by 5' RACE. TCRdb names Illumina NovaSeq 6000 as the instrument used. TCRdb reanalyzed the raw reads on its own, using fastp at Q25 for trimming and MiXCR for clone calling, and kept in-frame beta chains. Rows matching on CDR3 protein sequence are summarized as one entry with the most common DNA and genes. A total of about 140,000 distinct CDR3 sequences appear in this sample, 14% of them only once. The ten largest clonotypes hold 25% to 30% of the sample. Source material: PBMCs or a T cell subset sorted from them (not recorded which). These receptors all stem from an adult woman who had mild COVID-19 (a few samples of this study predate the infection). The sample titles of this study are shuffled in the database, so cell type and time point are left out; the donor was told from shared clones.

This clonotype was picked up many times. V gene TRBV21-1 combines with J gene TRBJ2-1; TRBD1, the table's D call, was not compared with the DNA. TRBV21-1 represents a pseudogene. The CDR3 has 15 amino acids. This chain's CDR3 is CASSNPGQNNNEQFF. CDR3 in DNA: TGTGCCAGCAGCAACCCCGGACAGAACAACAATGAGCAGTTCTTC.

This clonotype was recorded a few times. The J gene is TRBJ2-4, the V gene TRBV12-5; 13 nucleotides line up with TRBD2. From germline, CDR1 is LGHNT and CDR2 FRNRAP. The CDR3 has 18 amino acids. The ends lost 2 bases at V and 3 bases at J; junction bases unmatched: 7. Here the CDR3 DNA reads TGTGCTAGTGGTTTGTCCGGACTAGCGGGAGAGGGCAAAAACATTCAGTACTTC. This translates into CASGLSGLAGEGKNIQYF.